This T cell receptor (beta chain) was captured in a study of CD8 T cells in ankylosing spondylitis. Study conclusions and caveats: In ankylosing spondylitis patients, matched synovial fluid reportedly showed significant enrichment of disease-linked clones. Characteristic of ankylosing spondylitis blood, it appeared, was a TCR beta motif comprising roughly 8 highly homologous variants. Some of these motif variants have turned up before, in reports on reactive arthritis synovial fluid and blood.

For TCR beta, libraries came from quantitative 5'-RACE with molecular barcodes. TCRdb used MiXCR to reprocess the 5' RACE reads, holding one entry per CDR3 protein. The sample contains some 27,000 distinct CDR3 sequences, about 5.6% of which appear only once. Germline CDR1 and CDR2: SGDLS and YYNGEE. V dropped 2 bases and J dropped 9; count of bases not matched to a gene: 9. The CDR3 runs to 15 residues. This clonotype was seen at least ten times. Its matching antigen is unknown. The sample was blood, either unsorted or a sorted T cell fraction (not recorded which). The chain joins TRBV9 to TRBJ2-1; 9 nucleotides agree with TRBD2. This TCR derives from a female donor with ankylosing spondylitis or in good health (not recorded which). The CDR3 spells CASSVEVAGEGEQFF. DNA for the CDR3: TGTGCCAGCAGCGTGGAAGTAGCGGGAGAGGGTGAGCAGTTCTTC.